This entry lists 9 T cell receptor beta chains sequenced from one sample in a study of T cells in Graves' hyperthyroidism and ophthalmopathy. RNA transcripts were the template for amplifying TCR beta CDR3 regions. When the TCR CDR3 underwent first-round RT-PCR, the HTBI primer set was used. Each CDR3 protein gets one entry after TCRdb re-called the multiplex PCR reads with MiXCR. The sample has 50,000 to 60,000 distinct CDR3 sequences; roughly 50% are singletons. Source material: blood. The source is a woman aged 45 to 65 with Graves' ophthalmopathy.

This clonotype was observed at least ten times. This chain uses TRBV19 with TRBJ1-5; 12 bases fit TRBD1. The germline V gene has CDR1 LNHDA and CDR2 SQIVND (reference sequence). The CDR3 is made up of 16 amino acids. The ends lost 8 bases at V and 1 base at J; junction bases unmatched: 6. The CDR3 nucleotides are TGTGCCAGTGTGAGGGACAGGGGGCGAAGCAATCAGCCCCAGCATTTT. Translated: CASVRDRGRSNQPQHF.

This clonotype has at least ten counts. This chain joins TRBV5-6 and TRBJ1-5; 11 bases fit TRBD1. Germline CDR1 and CDR2: SGHDT and YYEEEE. This CDR3 has 19 residues. Trimming at V came to 3 bases and at J to 2 bases, leaving 13 bases not matched to a gene. The CDR3 loop is CASSYRPGQGGIRNQPQHF. The CDR3 DNA follows: TGTGCCAGCAGCTACCGTCCGGGACAGGGGGGGATACGCAATCAGCCCCAGCATTTT.

The sample holds many counts of this clonotype. The chain has TRBV14 and TRBJ2-3; D not certain. CDR3 size: 15 residues. Germline values: CDR1 SGHDN, CDR2 FVKESK. Trimming removed 5 bases at V and 2 bases at J, with 14 bases between. In nucleotides, the CDR3 is TGTGCCAGCAGCTCTCTGGCGGCCTACACAGATACGCAGTATTTT. Amino acids: CASSSLAAYTDTQYF. The complete variable domain, with remaining parts taken from reference TRBV14 and TRBJ2-3, reads EAGVTQFPSHSVIEKGQTVTLRCDPISGHDNLYWYRRVMGKEIKFLLHFVKESKQDESGMPNNRFLAERTGGTYSTLKVQPAELEDSGVYFCASSSLAAYTDTQYFGPGTRLTVL.

This chain links TRBV6-1 with TRBJ1-1; maybe TRBD1 (6 bases). The V gene's germline CDR1 is MNHNS and CDR2 SASEGT. The CDR3 totals 15 residues. V was shortened by 4 bases and J by 3 bases, with 15 bases between the two germline ends. Written as DNA, the CDR3 is TGTGCCAGCAGTGGAGGGGGGGGGCCGGACACTGAAGCTTTCTTT. It encodes CASSGGGGPDTEAFF.

The chain employs TRBV6-5 and TRBJ2-5; TRBD1 aligns across 9 bases. The germline gives CDR1 MNHEY, CDR2 SVGAGI. V gave up 10 bases and J gave up 5 bases; unmatched junction bases: 11. This CDR3 region has 14 residues. The CDR3 DNA sequence: TGTGCCATCAACCCGGGACAGGGAGTGGAGACCCAGTACTTC. It translates to CAINPGQGVETQYF.

The chain recombines TRBV7-2 with TRBJ2-7, with 9 bases identical to TRBD2. Germline V gene sequence: CDR1 SGHTA, CDR2 FQGNSA. The CDR3 length is 14 residues. V shed 0 bases, J shed 7 bases, and the junction held 4 bases outside the gene matches. The CDR3: CASSLASGGYEQYF. Written as DNA, the CDR3 is TGTGCCAGCAGCTTAGCTAGCGGGGGATATGAGCAGTACTTC.

A remark on this clonotype: One end of the junction is discordant with germline, which a read error may explain. The gene calls are TRBV7-3 and TRBJ2-1, with D possibly TRBD2 on 5 matching bases. Germline CDR1 SGHTA, CDR2 FQGTGA. The CDR3 covers 13 residues. CDR3 region: CASGSGGLGEQFF. The DNA of the CDR3 is TGCGCCAGCGGTTCGGGCGGGCTGGGTGAGCAGTTCTTC.

Turning to this clonotype: This may be a read error: a much more frequent sequence differs by one nucleotide. The chain employs TRBV20-1 and TRBJ2-2, with TRBD2 matching over 7 bases. CDR3 length: 15 residues. Per germline, CDR1 DFQATT and CDR2 SNEGSKA (reference sequence). The CDR3 region has the DNA TGCGGTGCTAGTTCGGGGGAGGGCGACACCGGGGAGCTGTTTTTT. Protein product: CGASSGEGDTGELFF.

This clonotype was detected ten times or more. The rearrangement joins TRBV12-3 or TRBV12-4 to TRBJ2-5; 11 nucleotides line up with TRBD1. This CDR3 spans 15 amino acids. Trimming took 2 bases from V and 5 from J; bases not matched to a gene: 4. This chain's CDR3 is CASSLRTGGRETQYF. The CDR3 coding sequence is TGTGCCAGCAGTTTAAGGACAGGGGGCAGGGAGACCCAGTACTTC.